Following are 27 T cell receptor beta chains from one sample sequenced in a study of blood T cell repertoires in COVID-19. Clones were read by immunoSEQ multiplex PCR, and TCRdb kept only the in-frame ones, dropping some. The sample contains more than 300,000 clones, 87% of which appear only once. Sample: peripheral blood. All receptors derive from a woman in her 50s with COVID-19, enrolled during active disease.

V is TRBV7-9 and J is TRBJ2-1; D uncertain. Germline V gives CDR1 SEHNR, CDR2 FQNEAQ (reference sequence). Trimming took off 1 base at V and 6 bases at J, with 4 bases between the two ends. This CDR3 contains 12 residues. The CDR3 coding sequence is TGTGCCAGCAGCTTAGTATTCAATGAGCAGTTCTTC. Amino acids: CASSLVFNEQFF.

The chain couples TRBV7-9 to TRBJ1-2, with D uncertain. Per the germline V gene, CDR1 is SEHNR and CDR2 is FQNEAQ (reference sequence). CDR3 length equals 13 residues. The ends were cut back, 5 bases at V and 2 bases at J, with 9 bases in the middle. The CDR3 sequence: CASSHTANYGYTF. In DNA, the CDR3 is TGTGCCAGCAGCCATACAGCAAACTATGGCTACACCTTC. The full variable domain, rest sourced from reference TRBV7-9 and TRBJ1-2, is DTGVSQNPRHKITKRGQNVTFRCDPISEHNRLYWYRQTLGQGPEFLTYFQNEAQLEKSRLLSDRFSAERPKGSFSTLEIQRTEQGDSAMYLCASSHTANYGYTFGSGTRLTVV.

This clone turned up a few times. The chain is built from TRBV9 and TRBJ2-7; D may be TRBD2 (6 bases). The CDR3 has 14 residues. V lost 3 bases, J lost 3 bases, and 13 bases lay in between. Germline V gives CDR1 SGDLS, CDR2 YYNGEE. This CDR3 reads CASSGPAGNYEQYF. CDR3 nucleotide sequence: TGTGCCAGCAGCGGGCCGGCGGGGAACTACGAGCAGTACTTC. Full variable domain (missing parts from reference TRBV9 and TRBJ2-7): DSGVTQTPKHLITATGQRVTLRCSPRSGDLSVYWYQQSLDQGLQFLIQYYNGEERAKGNILERFSAQQFPDLHSELNLSSLELGDSALYFCASSGPAGNYEQYFGPGTRLTVT.

This sequence joins TRBV18 and TRBJ1-2; weak D call: TRBD1 (5 bases). V shed 2 bases and J shed 6 bases, with 10 bases lying between them. Germline CDR1 is KGHSH and CDR2 is LQKENI. This CDR3 spans 13 amino acids. In DNA, the CDR3 is TGTGCCAGCTCACCAGGGGCGGGGCATGGCTACACCTTC. This encodes CASSPGAGHGYTF. The variable domain in full, completed from reference TRBV18 and TRBJ1-2, reads NAGVMQNPRHLVRRRGQEARLRCSPMKGHSHVYWYRQLPEEGLKFMVYLQKENIIDESGMPKERFSAEFPKEGPSILRIQQVVRGDSAAYFCASSPGAGHGYTFGSGTRLTVV.

The chain recombines TRBV19 with TRBJ1-5; no clear D. CDR3 size: 15 residues. V gave up 5 bases and J gave up 4 bases, with 15 bases separating them. CDR1 and CDR2 from the germline V gene are LNHDA and SQIVND (reference sequence). The chain's CDR3 is CASSVGTGKNQPQHF. In DNA, the CDR3 is TGTGCCAGTAGTGTCGGTACGGGGAAAAATCAGCCCCAGCATTTT.

This chain links TRBV18 with TRBJ1-2; possibly TRBD1 for D (5 bases). CDR1 and CDR2 (germline): KGHSH, LQKENI. The CDR3 runs to 14 residues. Trimming removed 1 base at V and 2 bases at J, with 8 bases between. As DNA, the CDR3 is TGTGCCAGCTCACCACTAGGGGCGAACTATGGCTACACCTTC. Its protein is CASSPLGANYGYTF.

This rearrangement joins TRBV7-3 to TRBJ2-3, with TRBD1 as a possible D gene (5 bases). CDR1 is SGHTA, CDR2 FQGTGA, per germline. This CDR3 has 13 amino acids. Trimming cost V 6 bases and J 0 bases, with 7 bases left between them. DNA for the CDR3: TGTGCCAGCAGTGGGGCTAGCACAGATACGCAGTATTTT. As protein: CASSGASTDTQYF. The full variable domain, rest sourced from reference TRBV7-3 and TRBJ2-3, is GAGVSQTPSNKVTEKGKYVELRCDPISGHTALYWYRQSLGQGPEFLIYFQGTGAADDSGLPNDRFFAVRPEGSVSTLKIQRTERGDSAVYLCASSGASTDTQYFGPGTRLTVL.

In this sample, this clone turned up a few times. The rearrangement joins TRBV11-2 to TRBJ1-6, with 9 bases lining up with TRBD1. Germline V gene sequence: CDR1 SGHAT, CDR2 FQNNGV. The CDR3 length is 14 residues. The V gene end was trimmed by 1 base and the J gene end by 10 bases; junction bases not matched to a gene: 2. CDR3 in amino acids: CASSLGTGVSPLHF. CDR3 bases: TGTGCCAGCAGCTTAGGGACAGGGGTATCACCCCTCCACTTT.

The chain combines TRBV10-1 with TRBJ2-2, with D hard to call. The CDR3 runs 14 residues. Germline lookup yields CDR1 WNHNN and CDR2 SYGVQD (reference sequence). V was clipped by 4 bases and J by 0 bases, with 6 bases between them. The CDR3: CASSGPSNTGELFF. The CDR3 region has the DNA TGCGCCAGCAGTGGTCCCTCGAACACCGGGGAGCTGTTTTTT.

The gene calls are TRBV20-1 and TRBJ1-1, with D possibly being TRBD1 (5 bases). The V gene lost 3 bases and the J gene lost 6 bases, with 17 bases spanning the gap. CDR1 is DFQATT and CDR2 is SNEGSKA in the germline V gene (reference sequence). The CDR3 has 14 residues. CDR3: CSASSAGGISEAFF. Written as DNA, the CDR3 is TGCAGTGCTAGTTCCGCGGGGGGGATATCTGAAGCTTTCTTT.

The chain couples TRBV5-1 to TRBJ2-7; 7 nucleotides line up with TRBD1. CDR1 and CDR2 (germline): SGHRS, YFSETQ. The CDR3 covers 14 residues. V was clipped by 0 bases and J by 6 bases; unmatched bases: 6. The CDR3 nucleotides read TGCGCCAGCAGCTTGGGACAGGGAACATTCGAGCAGTACTTC. Amino acid sequence: CASSLGQGTFEQYF. Full variable domain (outside the CDR3, taken from reference TRBV5-1 and TRBJ2-7): KAGVTQTPRYLIKTRGQQVTLSCSPISGHRSVSWYQQTPGQGLQFLFEYFSETQRNKGNFPGRFSGRQFSNSRSEMNVSTLELGDSALYLCASSLGQGTFEQYFGPGTRLTVT.

V usage is TRBV7-9 and J usage is TRBJ2-7, with 11 bases that match TRBD2. The germline CDR1 and CDR2 sequences are SEHNR and FQNEAQ (reference sequence). This CDR3 comprises 16 residues. The ends lost 3 bases at V and 3 bases at J; junction bases unmatched: 7. In DNA form, the CDR3 reads TGTGCCAGCAGCTTCCCTACTAGCGGGAGTGGCTACGAGCAGTACTTC. Its protein product is CASSFPTSGSGYEQYF.

The DNA for the CDR3 is TGTGCCAGCAGCCATGGACTAGCGGCCTCCTACGAGCAGTACTTC. Its translation: CASSHGLAASYEQYF. The J gene is TRBJ2-7, the V gene TRBV5-4, with 10 bases that match TRBD2. V shed 4 bases, J shed 0 bases, and the junction held 4 bases outside the gene matches. CDR3 length: 15 amino acids. CDR1 and CDR2 (germline): SGHNT, YYREEE (reference sequence).

This clone was counted once. The chain has TRBV4-2 and TRBJ2-7, with 10 positions matching TRBD1. J lost 3 bases, V lost 4 bases, and 6 bases had no gene match. This CDR3 is built from 15 residues. Germline lookup yields CDR1 LGHNA and CDR2 YNFKEQ. In DNA form, the CDR3 reads TGTGCCAGCAGCCGCGGACAGGGGGAGGGCTACGAGCAGTACTTC. Protein: CASSRGQGEGYEQYF.

This clone was counted a single time. V usage is TRBV24-1 and J usage is TRBJ2-5, with D unresolved. Germline CDR1 KGHDR, CDR2 SFDVKD. V gave up 0 bases and J gave up 5 bases, with 6 bases separating them. This CDR3 has 13 amino acids. The CDR3 nucleotides are TGTGCCACCAGTGATTTGGTGGAGGAGACCCAGTACTTC. Residues: CATSDLVEETQYF.

This chain links TRBV7-9 with TRBJ1-2, with D perhaps matching TRBD1 (6 bases). In germline, CDR1 is SEHNR, CDR2 FQNEAQ (reference sequence). The CDR3 has 13 residues. The V and J ends lost 3 bases and 6 bases respectively, with 11 bases between them. CDR3 DNA sequence: TGTGCCAGCAGCTTGCCCCAGGGGCATGGCTACACCTTC. Protein product: CASSLPQGHGYTF.

The V and J genes are TRBV6-6 and TRBJ1-4; D call uncertain. CDR1 MNHNY and CDR2 SVGAGI come from the germline V gene (reference sequence). CDR3 length: 15 amino acids. V was cut by 2 bases and J by 0 bases, with 7 bases left in between. The CDR3 loop is CASSYSGATNEKLFF. CDR3 coding DNA: TGTGCCAGCAGTTACAGTGGAGCAACTAATGAAAAACTGTTTTTT.

This rearrangement joins TRBV19 to TRBJ2-7; D possibly corresponds to TRBD2 (6 bases). This CDR3 comprises 15 residues. The V gene's germline CDR1 is LNHDA and CDR2 SQIVND (reference sequence). The V end lost 4 bases, the J end lost 0 bases, and 13 bases lay between the germline ends. The CDR3 protein is CASSTAGTGSYEQYF. Written as DNA, the CDR3 is TGTGCCAGTAGTACAGCCGGGACTGGCTCCTACGAGCAGTACTTC.

This sequence joins TRBV5-4 and TRBJ2-2; TRBD2 agrees at 10 bases. CDR1 is SGHNT and CDR2 is YYREEE in the germline V gene (reference sequence). The CDR3 runs 16 residues. Germline trimming cut 0 bases from V and 10 bases from J; bases unmatched to any gene: 9. The CDR3 is CASSLGGSGRAEELFF. DNA of the CDR3: TGTGCCAGCAGCTTGGGTGGGAGCGGGAGGGCCGAGGAGCTGTTTTTT.

The chain uses TRBV5-1 and TRBJ2-1, with 9 bases identical to TRBD2. V was pared by 0 bases and J by 2 bases, with 0 bases of the junction left unmatched. From germline, CDR1 is SGHRS and CDR2 YFSETQ. CDR3 length equals 15 residues. DNA for the CDR3: TGCGCCAGCAGCTTGGGCGGGAGGGCCTACAATGAGCAGTTCTTC. This codes for CASSLGGRAYNEQFF. Using reference TRBV5-1 and TRBJ2-1 for the parts outside the CDR3, the full variable domain is KAGVTQTPRYLIKTRGQQVTLSCSPISGHRSVSWYQQTPGQGLQFLFEYFSETQRNKGNFPGRFSGRQFSNSRSEMNVSTLELGDSALYLCASSLGGRAYNEQFFGPGTRLTVL.

V and J are TRBV27 and TRBJ2-1; 8 bases line up with TRBD2. With 3 bases clipped from V and 1 base from J, the junction kept 5 bases outside the gene matches. The germline V gene encodes CDR1 MNHEY and CDR2 SMNVEV (reference sequence). The CDR3 totals 16 residues. The DNA of the CDR3 is TGTGCCAGCAGTTTCTTTAGCGGGAAGTCCTACAATGAGCAGTTCTTC. It is translated as CASSFFSGKSYNEQFF.

This chain joins TRBV4-2 and TRBJ2-7; TRBD2 matches 12 bases. Per germline, CDR1 LGHNA and CDR2 YNFKEQ. This CDR3 has 17 amino acids. The V gene end was trimmed by 1 base and the J gene end by 3 bases; junction bases not matched to a gene: 7. The CDR3 is CASSQVSETSGSYEQYF. The CDR3, as DNA: TGTGCCAGCAGCCAAGTCTCGGAGACTAGCGGGAGCTACGAGCAGTACTTC.

The chain has TRBV18 and TRBJ2-7, with D perhaps TRBD1 (6 bases). Germline lookup yields CDR1 KGHSH and CDR2 LQKENI. The CDR3 totals 17 residues. The V gene lost 0 bases and the J gene lost 2 bases, with 17 bases spanning the gap. The CDR3 nucleotides are TGTGCCAGCTCACCACCTGTACAGGGTTTGGGGACCTACGAGCAGTACTTC. It yields the protein CASSPPVQGLGTYEQYF.

This chain connects TRBV9 to TRBJ1-1, with 9 bases identical to TRBD1. Germline V gene sequence: CDR1 SGDLS, CDR2 YYNGEE. The V gene end was trimmed by 5 bases and the J gene end by 0 bases; junction bases not matched to a gene: 5. CDR3 size: 15 residues. In nucleotides, the CDR3 is TGTGCCAGCAGGAAACAGGGGGCGCTGAACACTGAAGCTTTCTTT. Protein sequence: CASRKQGALNTEAFF. The variable domain in full, with the rest retrieved from reference TRBV9 and TRBJ1-1, is DSGVTQTPKHLITATGQRVTLRCSPRSGDLSVYWYQQSLDQGLQFLIQYYNGEERAKGNILERFSAQQFPDLHSELNLSSLELGDSALYFCASRKQGALNTEAFFGQGTRLTVV.

This clone was recorded once. The chain uses TRBV9 and TRBJ2-3, with 8 bases fitting TRBD1. The CDR3 sequence is 15 residues long. Looked up from germline, CDR1 is SGDLS and CDR2 is YYNGEE. Trimming took 1 base from V and 3 from J; bases not matched to a gene: 4. CDR3 in amino acids: CASSVRTGRTDTQYF. The DNA for the CDR3 is TGTGCCAGCAGCGTAAGGACAGGGAGGACAGATACGCAGTATTTT.

V usage is TRBV5-1 and J usage is TRBJ1-1, with unresolved D. This CDR3 is built from 13 residues. V gave up 0 bases and J gave up 5 bases, with 8 bases separating them. Per the germline V gene, CDR1 is SGHRS and CDR2 is YFSETQ. The CDR3 is CASSLVDGTEAFF. Here the CDR3 DNA reads TGCGCCAGCAGCTTGGTAGATGGTACTGAAGCTTTCTTT.

This clone was recorded once. This sequence joins TRBV7-2 and TRBJ2-1; TRBD2 matches 8 bases. Trimming removed 8 bases from V and 8 bases from J; junction bases left unmatched: 14. The CDR3 totals 15 residues. The germline V gene has CDR1 SGHTA and CDR2 FQGNSA. The CDR3 spells CASRPLVAGSDEQFF. In DNA form, the CDR3 reads TGTGCCAGCCGCCCTTTGGTAGCGGGATCGGATGAGCAGTTCTTC.